This T cell receptor beta chain came from a study of blood T cell repertoires in COVID-19. In the study overall: The samples span acute and convalescent COVID-19 from the United States, Italy and Spain. T cells, B-cell-depleted T cells, or PBMCs provided the cDNA or gDNA that served as material.

Data came from immunoSEQ multiplex PCR; TCRdb stores just in-frame clones and leaves some out. The sample includes roughly 250,000 clones, about 86% seen only once; the top ten take approximately 4.7%. J was trimmed by 3 bases and V by 4 bases; bases with no gene match: 8. The CDR3 is made up of 16 amino acids. Germline CDR1 reads KGHSH; CDR2 reads LQKENI. This chain joins TRBV18 and TRBJ2-3; TRBD1 aligns across 9 bases. This receptor was obtained from a man aged 50-60 years with active or convalescent COVID-19. Sequenced material: peripheral blood. In DNA form, the CDR3 reads TGTGCCAGCTCACGGAACCCGGGACAGGGTACAGATACGCAGTATTTT. It yields the protein CASSRNPGQGTDTQYF.